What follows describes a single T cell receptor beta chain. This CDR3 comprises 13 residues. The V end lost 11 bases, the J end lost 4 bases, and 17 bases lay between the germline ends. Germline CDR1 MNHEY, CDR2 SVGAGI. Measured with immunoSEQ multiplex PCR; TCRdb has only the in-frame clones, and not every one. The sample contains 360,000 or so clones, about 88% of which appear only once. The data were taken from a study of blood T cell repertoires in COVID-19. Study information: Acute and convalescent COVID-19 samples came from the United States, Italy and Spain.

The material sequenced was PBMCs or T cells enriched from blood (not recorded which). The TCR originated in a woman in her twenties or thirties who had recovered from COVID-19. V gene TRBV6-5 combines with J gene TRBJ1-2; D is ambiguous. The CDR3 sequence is CAADREISYGYTF. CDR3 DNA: TGTGCCGCGGACCGGGAGATAAGCTATGGCTACACCTTC.